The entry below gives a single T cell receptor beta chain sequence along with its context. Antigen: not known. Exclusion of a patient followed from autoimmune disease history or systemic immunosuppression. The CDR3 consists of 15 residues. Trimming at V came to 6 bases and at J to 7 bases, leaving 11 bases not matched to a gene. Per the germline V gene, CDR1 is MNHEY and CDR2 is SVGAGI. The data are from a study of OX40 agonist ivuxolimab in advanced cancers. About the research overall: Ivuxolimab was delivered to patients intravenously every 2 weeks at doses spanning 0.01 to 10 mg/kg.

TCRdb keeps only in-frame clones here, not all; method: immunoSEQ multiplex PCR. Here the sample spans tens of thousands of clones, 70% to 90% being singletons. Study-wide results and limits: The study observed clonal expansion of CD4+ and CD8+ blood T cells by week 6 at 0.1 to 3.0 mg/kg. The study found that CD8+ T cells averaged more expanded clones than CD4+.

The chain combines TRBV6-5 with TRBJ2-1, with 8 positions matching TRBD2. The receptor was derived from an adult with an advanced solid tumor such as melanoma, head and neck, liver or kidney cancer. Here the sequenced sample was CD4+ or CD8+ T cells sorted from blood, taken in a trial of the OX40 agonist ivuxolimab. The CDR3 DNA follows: TGTGCCAGCAGCAATCCTGGCGGGAGGAGGAATGAGCAGTTCTTC. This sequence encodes CASSNPGGRRNEQFF.